This T cell receptor (beta chain) was captured in a study of T cells after yellow fever vaccination. TCRdb independently ran MiXCR on the 5' RACE reads; one entry per CDR3 protein. This table holds 170,000 or so distinct CDR3 sequences, about 6% found once. This clonotype was counted many times. The origin of this receptor is a man between 18 and 29 years old who received the YFV17D yellow fever vaccine. The sequences come from CD4+ T cells sorted from PBMCs, collected on the day of the first yellow fever vaccination.

CDR3 DNA sequence: TGTGCCAGCAGCTTAGAGGGTGGGTCACCCTACAATGAGCAGTTCTTC. Protein: CASSLEGGSPYNEQFF. J is TRBJ2-1 and V is TRBV7-6; D is unresolved. This CDR3 spans 16 amino acids. Germline V gene data show CDR1 as SGHVS and CDR2 as FNYEAQ. V was cut by 1 base and J by 2 bases, with 12 bases left in between.